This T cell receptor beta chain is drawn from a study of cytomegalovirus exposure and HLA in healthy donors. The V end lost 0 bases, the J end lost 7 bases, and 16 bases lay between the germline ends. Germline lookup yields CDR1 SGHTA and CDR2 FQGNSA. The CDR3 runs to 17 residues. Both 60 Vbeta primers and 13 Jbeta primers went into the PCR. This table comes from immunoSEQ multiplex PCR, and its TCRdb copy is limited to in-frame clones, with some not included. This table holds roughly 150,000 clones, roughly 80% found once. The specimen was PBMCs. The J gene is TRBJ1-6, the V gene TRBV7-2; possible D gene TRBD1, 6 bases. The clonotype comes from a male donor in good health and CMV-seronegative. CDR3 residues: CASSLASGGQLNSPLHF. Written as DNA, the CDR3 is TGTGCCAGCAGCTTAGCGTCGGGGGGACAATTAAATTCACCCCTCCACTTT.